Below, 8 T cell receptor beta chains from the same sample are listed, as sequenced in a study of cytomegalovirus exposure and HLA in healthy donors. With 60 Vbeta and 13 Jbeta primers, the PCR was carried out. TCRdb's table, derived via immunoSEQ multiplex PCR, lists solely in-frame clones and lacks some. The repertoire consists of around 99,000 clones, with more than 65% occurring once and the leading ten covering 2% to 2.5%. The sequenced sample was PBMCs. The receptors stem from a man under 40 in good health and CMV-seronegative.

The chain carries TRBV5-1 and TRBJ2-2, with 14 bases fitting TRBD2. CDR3 length equals 16 residues. The ends lost 2 bases at V and 5 bases at J; junction bases unmatched: 2. Germline loops: CDR1 SGHRS, CDR2 YFSETQ. As DNA, the CDR3 is TGCGCCAGCAGCTTTCGGACTAGCGGGGGGACCGGGGAGCTGTTTTTT. This gives the protein CASSFRTSGGTGELFF.

CDR3 nucleotides: TGCGCCAGCAGCCTCGGACCGAAAAGCGGGAGTTTCTCCGAGACCCAGTACTTC. Its translation: CASSLGPKSGSFSETQYF. The V and J genes are TRBV5-1 and TRBJ2-5, with 8 positions matching TRBD2. Germline trimming cut 4 bases from V and 5 bases from J; bases unmatched to any gene: 19. Germline V gives CDR1 SGHRS, CDR2 YFSETQ. The CDR3 consists of 18 residues.

The CDR3 loop is CASTLQGGYGYTF. The CDR3 coding sequence is TGTGCCAGTACCCTACAGGGGGGCTATGGCTACACCTTC. The J gene is TRBJ1-2, the V gene TRBV19, with 8 nucleotides matching TRBD1. Trimming cost V 7 bases and J 4 bases; bases outside gene matches: 5. Germline V gene data show CDR1 as LNHDA and CDR2 as SQIVND (reference sequence). This CDR3 is 13 amino acids long.

This clone has just a few counts. The chain combines TRBV6-7 with TRBJ1-6; 7 bases line up with TRBD1. TRBV6-7 is an ORF; its function is uncertain. The V gene end was trimmed by 6 bases and the J gene end by 7 bases; junction bases not matched to a gene: 6. The CDR3 runs to 14 residues. CDR3 in DNA: TGTGCCAGCAGAAGGACAGGACTAAATTCACCCCTCCACTTT. It encodes CASRRTGLNSPLHF.

The chain joins TRBV6-1 to TRBJ2-7; D not resolved. V lost 1 base and J lost 3, with 10 bases in between. Germline loops: CDR1 MNHNS, CDR2 SASEGT. The CDR3 spans 14 residues. Written as DNA, the CDR3 is TGTGCCAGCAGTGAAGGGGCAGGCCACTACGAGCAGTACTTC. Protein sequence: CASSEGAGHYEQYF.

Only one count was recorded for this clone. As DNA, the CDR3 is TGTGCCAGCAGTCCGGGACAGCCGAGCACTGAAGCTTTCTTT. It translates to CASSPGQPSTEAFF. The rearrangement links TRBV27 to TRBJ1-1; 7 bases map to TRBD1. The V segment lost 5 bases and the J segment 4 bases; nucleotides outside the gene matches: 7. The CDR3 runs to 14 residues. Germline V lookup: CDR1 MNHEY, CDR2 SMNVEV (reference sequence).

The chain links TRBV30 to TRBJ2-7, with D perhaps matching TRBD2 (7 bases). CDR3 length: 14 residues. Germline assignment: CDR1 GTSNPN and CDR2 SVGIG (reference sequence). V was shortened by 2 bases and J by 2 bases, with 13 bases between the two germline ends. The CDR3 DNA follows: TGTGCCTGGAGTAAAGGCGGGGGCCCCTACGAGCAGTACTTC. It translates to CAWSKGGGPYEQYF.

V usage is TRBV4-1 and J usage is TRBJ2-1; 10 bases map to TRBD2. V shed 2 bases and J 4 bases; nucleotides not matched to a gene: 8. The CDR3 consists of 17 residues. CDR1 and CDR2 from the germline V gene are MGHRA and YSYEKL. In nucleotides, the CDR3 is TGCGCCAGCAGCCAATGGACCGGGACTAGCGTATACAATGAGCAGTTCTTC. Amino acids: CASSQWTGTSVYNEQFF.